The 25 T cell receptor beta chains below come from one sample, sequenced in a study of cytomegalovirus exposure and HLA in healthy donors. Vbeta (60) and Jbeta (13) primers were used in the PCR. Measured with immunoSEQ multiplex PCR; TCRdb has only the in-frame clones, and not every one. The sample records approximately 180,000 clones, about 13% being singletons. The specimen sequenced was PBMCs. These receptors all stem from a middle-aged man in good health and CMV-seropositive.

The chain recombines TRBV6-6 with TRBJ2-7; weak D call: TRBD1 (6 bases). In germline, CDR1 is MNHNY, CDR2 SVGAGI (reference sequence). Trimming took 2 bases from V and 6 from J, leaving 11 bases between them. The CDR3 extends over 13 amino acids. This CDR3 is CASSYPRGGEQYF. The CDR3 bases are TGTGCCAGCAGTTACCCCAGGGGTGGCGAGCAGTACTTC.

This clone was detected a few times. The J gene is TRBJ2-7, the V gene TRBV4-1; D possibly corresponds to TRBD1 (6 bases). Trimming stripped 0 bases from V and 3 bases from J, with 15 bases between. Germline-derived CDR1 and CDR2 are MGHRA and YSYEKL. This CDR3 comprises 16 residues. The CDR3 protein is CASSQEGRQGSYEQYF. Here the CDR3 DNA reads TGCGCCAGCAGCCAAGAAGGGCGGCAGGGGAGCTACGAGCAGTACTTC.

This clone was found a few times. This sequence joins TRBV5-6 and TRBJ1-3; D not resolved. CDR1 SGHDT and CDR2 YYEEEE come from the germline V gene. V gave up 2 bases and J gave up 2 bases, with 11 bases separating them. CDR3 length: 15 residues. Here the CDR3 DNA reads TGTGCCAGCAGCTTACGAGGTACGGCTGGAAACACCATATATTTT. Its protein product is CASSLRGTAGNTIYF.

This chain joins TRBV27 and TRBJ1-2; 8 bases match TRBD1. The J segment lost 4 bases and the V segment lost 5 bases, leaving 12 bases of the junction unmatched. Germline-derived CDR1 and CDR2 are MNHEY and SMNVEV (reference sequence). The CDR3 spans 16 residues. The CDR3 DNA reads as TGTGCCAGCAGTACGATGGACAGGGTGGGTCGCTATGGCTACACCTTC. Translating it yields CASSTMDRVGRYGYTF.

This clone has more than one count but fewer than ten. V and J are TRBV29-1 and TRBJ2-2, with D unclear. The CDR3 has 11 residues. The V end lost 4 bases, the J end lost 6 bases, and 6 bases lay between the germline ends. Germline CDR1 SQVTM, CDR2 ANQGSEA. The CDR3 region is CSVGQAGELFF. The CDR3 DNA reads TGCAGCGTTGGACAAGCCGGGGAGCTGTTTTTT.

This chain's CDR3 is CASTLLYSPLHF. Here the CDR3 DNA reads TGTGCCAGCACTTTATTGTATTCACCCCTCCACTTT. The chain combines TRBV6-6 with TRBJ1-6; D unresolved. The germline gives CDR1 MNHNY, CDR2 SVGAGI (reference sequence). CDR3 length: 12 residues. V was shortened by 7 bases and J by 8 bases, with 9 bases between the two germline ends.

The DNA for the CDR3 is TGTGCCAGCAGCCTTGCGAAGTACACTGAAGCTTTCTTT. This encodes CASSLAKYTEAFF. The V gene is TRBV28, the J gene TRBJ1-1; D is unresolved. CDR3 length: 13 amino acids. In germline, CDR1 is MDHEN, CDR2 SYDVKM. V was pared by 6 bases and J by 3 bases, with 11 bases between.

This clone has just a few counts. DNA for the CDR3: TGTGCCAGCTCCTCCTCGTTTAGCACAGATACGCAGTATTTT. Its protein is CASSSSFSTDTQYF. The genes are TRBV11-2 and TRBJ2-3; D ambiguous. The CDR3 has 14 amino acids. CDR1 is SGHAT, CDR2 FQNNGV, per germline. The germline V and J ends were trimmed by 8 bases and 0 bases, with 12 bases remaining between them.

This clone was found many times. The chain employs TRBV10-2 and TRBJ2-6; tentative D call: TRBD2 (6 bases). Per the germline V gene, CDR1 is WSHSY and CDR2 is SAAADI. The CDR3 is 17 residues long. V gave up 0 bases and J gave up 0 bases, with 9 bases separating them. The CDR3 spells CASSESWGDSGANVLTF. The CDR3 DNA reads TGCGCCAGCAGTGAGTCGTGGGGGGACTCTGGGGCCAACGTCCTGACTTTC.

The chain links TRBV9 to TRBJ1-2, with 7 nucleotides matching TRBD1. Germline V gene lookup returns CDR1 SGDLS and CDR2 YYNGEE. J gave up 3 bases and V 2 bases, and 7 bases lay outside the gene matches. This CDR3 region has 15 residues. The DNA for the CDR3 is TGTGCCAGCAGCGTGCAAGGGGGCGCGGACTATGGCTACACCTTC. Protein product: CASSVQGGADYGYTF.

This clone was found a few times. The chain links TRBV28 to TRBJ1-2, with 7 positions matching TRBD1. Trimming cost V 6 bases and J 3 bases; bases outside gene matches: 10. There are 15 residues in the CDR3. Germline CDR1 MDHEN, CDR2 SYDVKM. CDR3 sequence (DNA): TGTGCCAGCAGGACCGGAAGGGACAGAGACTATGGCTACACCTTC. Its protein product is CASRTGRDRDYGYTF.

Concerning this clone: This sample also contains other DNA sequences that code for the same CDR3. V is TRBV7-2 and J is TRBJ2-5, with 11 bases identical to TRBD2. Germline trimming cut 5 bases from V and 3 bases from J; bases unmatched to any gene: 2. Per germline, CDR1 SGHTA and CDR2 FQGNSA. The CDR3 contains 14 residues. CDR3: CASSLGLAEETQYF. In DNA form, the CDR3 reads TGTGCCAGCAGCCTGGGACTAGCGGAAGAGACCCAGTACTTC.

The chain combines TRBV18 with TRBJ1-6, with 7 bases that match TRBD1. CDR1 and CDR2 from the germline V gene are KGHSH and LQKENI. V dropped 6 bases and J dropped 5; count of bases not matched to a gene: 4. The CDR3 has 14 amino acids. The CDR3 DNA is TGTGCCAGCTCTCCCGGGACAGATAATTCACCCCTCCACTTT. Amino acid sequence: CASSPGTDNSPLHF.

The gene calls are TRBV30 and TRBJ1-2, with 9 bases aligning to TRBD1. V lost 4 bases to trimming and J lost 10 bases; unmatched junction nucleotides: 13. Germline CDR1 reads GTSNPN; CDR2 reads SVGIG (reference sequence). The CDR3 extends over 14 amino acids. CDR3 protein: CAWTEQGALAAYTF. CDR3 nucleotide sequence: TGTGCCTGGACCGAACAGGGGGCCCTGGCGGCCTACACCTTC.

This clone has just a few counts. This rearrangement joins TRBV5-1 to TRBJ2-5, with D perhaps matching TRBD2 (7 bases). CDR3 length equals 16 residues. The germline V and J ends were trimmed by 1 base and 2 bases, with 15 bases remaining between them. CDR1 SGHRS and CDR2 YFSETQ come from the germline V gene. The CDR3 region has the DNA TGCGCCAGCAGCTTGTCGGGGGGCTTGCGACAAGAGACCCAGTACTTC. It is translated as CASSLSGGLRQETQYF.

Concerning this clone: This CDR3 is also generated by other DNA sequences in the sample. The chain has TRBV28 and TRBJ2-5; D is uncertain. This CDR3 is built from 11 residues. CDR1 MDHEN and CDR2 SYDVKM come from the germline V gene. V lost 4 bases, J lost 2 bases, and 2 bases lay in between. The CDR3 here is CASSSQETQYF. The CDR3 region has the DNA TGTGCCAGCAGTTCGCAAGAGACCCAGTACTTC.

V usage is TRBV6-5 and J usage is TRBJ2-5; weak D call: TRBD1 (5 bases). The CDR3 totals 13 residues. Looked up from germline, CDR1 is MNHEY and CDR2 is SVGAGI. V lost 2 bases and J 5 bases, leaving 9 bases between the germline ends. The CDR3 loop reads CASSYQGLETQYF. The CDR3 DNA reads TGTGCCAGCAGTTACCAGGGCCTGGAGACCCAGTACTTC.

The V call is TRBV7-2, the J call TRBJ2-7, with TRBD2 matching over 7 bases. Germline V gene data show CDR1 as SGHTA and CDR2 as FQGNSA. The V gene end was trimmed by 5 bases and the J gene end by 2 bases; junction bases not matched to a gene: 6. The CDR3 length is 14 residues. CDR3 nucleotide sequence: TGTGCCAGCAGCCCTGGCGGGGGTCCCTACGAGCAGTACTTC. This sequence encodes CASSPGGGPYEQYF.

This clone was observed a handful of times. This chain joins TRBV28 and TRBJ1-1; D might be TRBD1 (5 bases). CDR3 length equals 12 residues. Per the germline V gene, CDR1 is MDHEN and CDR2 is SYDVKM. V lost 11 bases to trimming and J lost 0 bases, with 10 bases between them. CDR3 in amino acids: CAGAGLNTEAFF. The CDR3 DNA is TGTGCCGGGGCAGGGTTGAACACTGAAGCTTTCTTT.

This clone was detected many times. The rearrangement joins TRBV4-2 to TRBJ2-3; TRBD2 might be the D (5 bases). CDR1 and CDR2 from the germline V gene are LGHNA and YNFKEQ. The V end was cut by 1 base, the J end by 0 bases, with 20 bases between. This CDR3 contains 19 residues. This CDR3 is CASSQGEGSEFSSTDTQYF. The DNA for the CDR3 is TGTGCCAGCAGCCAAGGAGAGGGTAGCGAGTTCTCTAGCACAGATACGCAGTATTTT.

This clone was seen a few times. The sample carries other DNA sequences with the same CDR3. The chain has TRBV6-5 and TRBJ1-1, with a weak D call TRBD1 (5 bases). Trimming removed 6 bases at V and 0 bases at J, with 11 bases between. This CDR3 comprises 14 residues. Looked up from germline, CDR1 is MNHEY and CDR2 is SVGAGI. The CDR3 is CASSLDRLNTEAFF. The DNA of the CDR3 is TGTGCCAGCAGCCTCGACAGATTGAACACTGAAGCTTTCTTT.

This chain joins TRBV7-2 and TRBJ1-2; the D gene is possibly TRBD1 (6 bases). The CDR3 contains 15 residues. Between the trimmed V and J ends, which lost 4 bases and 5 bases, there was a span of 17 bases. Per germline, CDR1 SGHTA and CDR2 FQGNSA. The CDR3 DNA reads as TGTGCCAGCAGCTCAACCGTTACAGGGTATTATGGCTACACCTTC. Its translation is CASSSTVTGYYGYTF.

This chain joins TRBV5-1 and TRBJ2-2, with 10 positions matching TRBD2. The junction had 6 bases not matched to a gene; V was cut back by 6 bases and J by 1 base. Germline-derived CDR1 and CDR2 are SGHRS and YFSETQ. The CDR3 is 16 amino acids. The CDR3 region has the DNA TGCGCCAGCACCTCCGGGACTAGCGAGAACACCGGGGAGCTGTTTTTT. Protein: CASTSGTSENTGELFF.

The chain is built from TRBV4-3 and TRBJ2-4; D may be TRBD2 (5 bases). The CDR3 spans 14 residues. V lost 1 base, J lost 1 base, and 5 bases lay in between. Looked up from germline, CDR1 is LGHNA and CDR2 is YSLEER. The chain's CDR3 is CASSQAGAKNIQYF. The CDR3 DNA reads TGCGCCAGCAGCCAAGCGGGGGCCAAAAACATTCAGTACTTC.

This clone appeared a few times. The chain recombines TRBV5-1 with TRBJ1-2; the match to TRBD1 covers 7 bases. The CDR3 loop spans 15 amino acids. Germline CDR1 reads SGHRS; CDR2 reads YFSETQ. V trimming: 0 bases; J trimming: 4 bases; junction bases outside the gene matches: 6. The CDR3 bases are TGCGCCAGCAGCTTGGGATCAGGGGGGATCTATGGCTACACCTTC. It codes for CASSLGSGGIYGYTF.